Sequencing of this T cell receptor beta chain was carried out in a study of identical twins. TCRdb recomputed calls from the 5' RACE reads with MiXCR, one row per CDR3 protein. The data show approximately 670,000 distinct CDR3 sequences, with roughly 6.2% seen just once and 1.5% to 2% held by the top ten. This clonotype was picked up many times. CDR3 length: 13 residues. Germline V gene lookup returns CDR1 MNHNS and CDR2 SASEGT. Deletions cut 1 base from V and 6 bases from J, with 6 bases between. The origin of this receptor is a man aged 18 to 35 in good health. The chain couples TRBV6-1 to TRBJ2-2; tentatively, D is TRBD2 (6 bases). Sequenced material: naive T cells sorted from blood. The CDR3 region has the DNA TGTGCCAGCAGTGAAGGGGAGGCCGGGGAGCTGTTTTTT. It encodes CASSEGEAGELFF.